The next 2 T cell receptor beta chains were all read from a single sample in a study of siplizumab effects on memory and regulatory T cells. TCRdb's copy holds only in-frame clones and misses some; the assay was immunoSEQ multiplex PCR. The sample shows some 9,900 clones, just over 45% of them seen only once. The antigens of these receptors remain unknown. Researchers cocultured the mixed lymphocyte reaction cells at 37°C for five to six days. Sequenced: CFSE-low (dividing) CD4+ T cells sorted from an allogeneic mixed lymphocyte reaction. The receptors originated from a human donor in good health; the cells came from an allogeneic mixed lymphocyte reaction.

By its share, this clone is medium-sized. This chain uses TRBV30 with TRBJ1-2, with D possibly TRBD1 on 5 matching bases. The V and J ends lost 1 base and 6 bases respectively, with 15 bases between them. Per the germline V gene, CDR1 is GTSNPN and CDR2 is SVGIG (reference sequence). The CDR3 sequence is 14 residues long. The CDR3 reads CAWSGRQHQNGYTF. The CDR3 bases are TGTGCCTGGAGTGGAAGACAGCACCAGAATGGCTACACCTTC.

This clone was seen only a few times. The chain is built from TRBV25-1 and TRBJ2-5, with D possibly being TRBD2 (5 bases). V lost 7 bases, J lost 5 bases, and 14 bases lay in between. This CDR3 has 13 amino acids. In germline, CDR1 is MGHDK, CDR2 SYGVNS. The CDR3 bases are TGTGCCAGCACGCGGGCCGGTGAGGAGACCCAGTACTTC. This gives the protein CASTRAGEETQYF.